The TCR beta chain described here comes from a study of T cell therapy after organ transplantation (dated by TCRdb to the late 2010s). For the study in its entirety: Autologous CMV-specific T cells, expanded in vitro for about 14 days with a peptide pool of 30 HLA class I and II CMV epitopes, were used as therapy products. Patients were given up to 6 doses of T cells at 2-week intervals and were followed for roughly seven months after finishing therapy. Most of the ten patients were classed as clinical responders and two as nonresponders. The median number of CMV-specific T cells given to patients was 1.92 x 10^8, delivered over 2 to 6 intravenous infusions. Blood samples for the long-term post-therapy time point were collected 20 to 29 weeks after therapy was completed. An open-label phase I trial of autologous CMV-specific adoptive T cell therapy in solid-organ transplant recipients was the basis for the study, which was a follow-up TRBV repertoire analysis. Long-term post-therapy samples were obtainable from only 8 of the 10 patients.

Summary of the overall study and its limitations: The fold change in CD8 clonality after therapy was inversely correlated with pretherapy clonality, which suggests that less biased repertoires were more open to remodeling. Post-therapy reconstitution appeared to include both transferred clonotypes and endogenous clonotypes not detected in the therapy products. Assessment of confounders such as concurrent antirejection and antiviral medications was prevented by the small cohort. Nonresponders showed marked pretherapy clonal expansions with minimal repertoire change after therapy. The small number of expansions detected in nonresponders may be due to reduced sample coverage caused by poor CD8+ T cell yield.

The time point label on this specimen signifies: 20-29 weeks after completion of therapy. The patients had received solid-organ transplants and had drug-resistant/recurrent cytomegalovirus. Around nine of the trial participants were picked for repertoire analysis depending on whether post-therapy peripheral blood mononuclear cells were available. Viable CD3+CD8+CD4- lymphocytes were isolated from PBMCs by sorting on a BD FACSAria III. The Qiagen DNeasy Kit was used to extract genomic DNA from sorted cells. Turning to this clone: What antigen it recognizes has not been identified. No per-base quality is available; no much larger clone lies one base away.

CDR1 and CDR2 are read off the germline V gene (reference sequence) as MNHEY and SMNVEV. V is reduced by 0 bases and J by 4 bases, leaving a spacing of 9 bases between them. The CDR3 has 14 amino acids, counting the end cysteine and phenylalanine. The only DNA kept is the CDR3, 42 bases in frame from the first base. The immunoSEQ two-step, bias-controlled multiplex PCR assay was used to amplify TRB CDR3 regions from genomic DNA. An Illumina NextSeq 500 was used to sequence the CDR3 libraries. Per the original workflow: Initial alignment and bioinformatics, including bias normalization against synthetic CDR3 analogs, were performed with the immunoSEQ Analyzer platform. Annotation of V, D and J genes followed the definitions in the IMGT database. For further TRBV analyses, VDJtools version 1.1.10 and the R package tcR version 2.2.1.11 were used with default settings. GLIPH analysis was done using default settings in version 1.0. Significant clonotype frequency changes were tested by 2-sided binomial test with Benjamini-Hochberg correction (alpha = 0.01) in CDR3 sequences with at least 5 reads. TCRdb provides this immuneACCESS table in a form limited to in-frame rearrangements. Some clones are lacking; in checked studies, under half of them reflect an unresolved V gene, and why the rest are absent is not known. The DNA was the basis for D and trimming; V, J and clone size are from that table. This sample is represented by about 15,000 clones; 85% to 90% of them were singletons. The ten largest clones represent 31% of the sample.

The chain employs TRBV27 and TRBJ1-1; TRBD1 is possibly the D segment (5 matching bases). The clonotype originates from a human patient who had received a solid organ transplant and had CMV disease. After a transplant, the graft donor may have provided part of the T cells. Sequencing used CD8+ T cells from blood, obtained after autologous CMV-specific T cell therapy. The CDR3 amino acid sequence is: CASSLSRGVTEAFF. The DNA sequence is given as TGTGCCAGCAGTTTATCCAGAGGGGTCACTGAAGCTTTCTTT.